One sample yielded the 22 T cell receptor beta chains listed below, sequenced in a study of Ad26.COV2.S vaccination and SARS-CoV-2 variants. Sample treatment: around 19 received Ad26.COV2.S at low or high dose, single or two shots; several received placebo; per-sample allocation not given. Sampling happened 63 days after the first vaccine or placebo injection. Profiling relied on immunoSEQ multiplex PCR, and the TCRdb table lists in-frame clones only, not all of them. The table has about 320,000 clones, around 85% seen once; the top ten hold 2% to 2.5%. Source: peripheral blood, taken in a trial of Ad26.COV2.S vaccine versus placebo. These receptors came from a person aged 18 to 65 who received the Ad26.COV2.S COVID-19 vaccine or a placebo.

The rearrangement links TRBV27 to TRBJ1-2, with 8 bases matching TRBD1. CDR3 length equals 15 residues. Per the germline V gene, CDR1 is MNHEY and CDR2 is SMNVEV (reference sequence). J was trimmed by 4 bases and V by 6 bases; bases with no gene match: 10. The chain's CDR3 is CASRRTGGDTYGYTF. The CDR3 bases are TGTGCCAGCAGAAGAACAGGGGGAGATACCTATGGCTACACCTTC.

This chain connects TRBV2 to TRBJ1-2; TRBD1 agrees at 7 bases. V lost 4 bases to trimming and J lost 0 bases; unmatched junction nucleotides: 2. Germline V gene data show CDR1 as SNHLY and CDR2 as FYNNEI. The CDR3 length is 14 residues. The CDR3 region is CASSGQGANYGYTF. CDR3 coding DNA: TGTGCCAGCAGTGGACAGGGCGCTAACTATGGCTACACCTTC.

V gene TRBV7-3 combines with J gene TRBJ2-7; D is perhaps TRBD2 (6 bases). Germline V lookup: CDR1 SGHTA, CDR2 FQGTGA. Trimming cost V 5 bases and J 0 bases, with 20 bases left between them. This CDR3 comprises 17 residues. The CDR3 bases are TGTGCCAGCAGCCCCGGTATGGGGAGCGGGCTCTCCTACGAGCAGTACTTC. Residues: CASSPGMGSGLSYEQYF.

The rearrangement uses TRBV4-1 and TRBJ2-2; 8 bases are a match to TRBD2. The CDR3 sequence is 19 residues long. With V trimmed by 1 base and J by 2 bases, 12 bases remained unmatched. Per germline, CDR1 MGHRA and CDR2 YSYEKL. DNA of the CDR3: TGCGCCAGCAGCCAAGTGGCCCCCTCCAGCGGGGGCAACACCGGGGAGCTGTTTTTT. Translation gives CASSQVAPSSGGNTGELFF.

V gene TRBV28 combines with J gene TRBJ2-7, with D perhaps TRBD1 (6 bases). This CDR3 comprises 14 residues. Germline CDR1 is MDHEN and CDR2 is SYDVKM. V was cut by 5 bases and J by 2 bases, with 13 bases left in between. CDR3 loop: CASSDRDNPYEQYF. CDR3 DNA sequence: TGTGCCAGCAGTGACCGGGACAATCCCTACGAGCAGTACTTC.

The rearrangement joins TRBV7-2 to TRBJ2-3; 11 bases are shared with TRBD2. CDR3 size: 15 residues. Germline CDR1 reads SGHTA; CDR2 reads FQGNSA. Unmatched junction bases numbered 1, after V lost 4 bases and J lost 1 base. The CDR3: CASSSSGGRTDTQYF. The DNA of the CDR3 is TGTGCCAGCAGCTCTAGCGGGGGGCGCACAGATACGCAGTATTTT.

V is TRBV19 and J is TRBJ1-1, with D unresolved. V dropped 4 bases and J dropped 1 base, with 10 bases sitting between them. Germline V CDR1 and CDR2: LNHDA, SQIVND (reference sequence). The CDR3 spans 14 residues. The CDR3, as DNA: TGTGCCAGTAGTAAAAGGACGGGGAACACTGAAGCTTTCTTT. Protein sequence: CASSKRTGNTEAFF.

This chain connects TRBV10-1 to TRBJ1-2, with D hard to call. CDR1 WNHNN and CDR2 SYGVQD come from the germline V gene (reference sequence). The CDR3 has 13 amino acids. V dropped 2 bases and J dropped 4 bases, with 8 bases sitting between them. CDR3 coding DNA: TGCGCCAGCAGTGAGACACCGAGCTATGGCTACACCTTC. Residues: CASSETPSYGYTF.

This chain links TRBV10-3 with TRBJ2-5, with D perhaps TRBD1 (5 bases). This CDR3 is built from 16 residues. Germline V gene sequence: CDR1 ENHRY, CDR2 SYGVKD. V dropped 11 bases and J dropped 6 bases, with 28 bases sitting between them. CDR3 amino acids: CASGPGLATPSQTQYF. The CDR3 nucleotides read TGTGCCTCTGGACCAGGGTTAGCAACCCCCTCCCAGACCCAGTACTTC.

The chain links TRBV5-1 to TRBJ1-1, with 10 bases lining up with TRBD1. Germline V gives CDR1 SGHRS, CDR2 YFSETQ. The CDR3 runs to 15 residues. J was trimmed by 7 bases and V by 0 bases; bases with no gene match: 6. The DNA for the CDR3 is TGCGCCAGCAGCTTGGAGGGACAGGGGTTCGGTGAAGCTTTCTTT. Protein sequence: CASSLEGQGFGEAFF.

The V call is TRBV27, the J call TRBJ1-6; D unclear. The CDR3 extends over 15 amino acids. The germline V gene encodes CDR1 MNHEY and CDR2 SMNVEV (reference sequence). V lost 1 base to trimming and J lost 13 bases, with 17 bases between them. CDR3 residues: CASSLFGVSQAPLHF. Here the CDR3 DNA reads TGTGCCAGCAGTTTATTCGGGGTGTCCCAGGCGCCCCTCCACTTT.

The chain is built from TRBV4-2 and TRBJ1-2, with D uncertain. Per the germline V gene, CDR1 is LGHNA and CDR2 is YNFKEQ. This CDR3 is built from 16 residues. V lost 0 bases, J lost 2 bases, and 13 bases lay in between. The CDR3: CASSQDSHGRNYGYTF. CDR3 sequence (DNA): TGTGCCAGCAGCCAAGATTCTCATGGAAGGAACTATGGCTACACCTTC.

The chain joins TRBV4-1 to TRBJ2-3; 10 bases align to TRBD1. Losses at the gene ends were 0 bases for V and 2 bases for J; bases not matched to a gene: 17. Germline V lookup: CDR1 MGHRA, CDR2 YSYEKL. The CDR3 sequence is 21 residues long. The CDR3 protein is CASSQDRPFTGTGVVTDTQYF. For the CDR3, the DNA is TGCGCCAGCAGCCAAGATCGCCCCTTCACCGGGACAGGGGTCGTCACAGATACGCAGTATTTT.

The gene calls are TRBV9 and TRBJ2-1; 9 positions agree with TRBD1. V lost 4 bases and J lost 7; bases outside the gene matches: 6. CDR3 size: 14 residues. CDR1 SGDLS and CDR2 YYNGEE come from the germline V gene. The CDR3 reads CASSPWTGENEQFF. The CDR3 DNA reads TGTGCCAGCAGCCCTTGGACAGGGGAAAATGAGCAGTTCTTC. Full variable domain (missing parts from reference TRBV9 and TRBJ2-1): DSGVTQTPKHLITATGQRVTLRCSPRSGDLSVYWYQQSLDQGLQFLIQYYNGEERAKGNILERFSAQQFPDLHSELNLSSLELGDSALYFCASSPWTGENEQFFGPGTRLTVL.

This chain connects TRBV9 to TRBJ2-2; D remains ambiguous. V lost 0 bases and J lost 6, with 12 bases in between. The germline CDR1 and CDR2 sequences are SGDLS and YYNGEE. The CDR3 consists of 15 residues. CDR3 sequence: CASSVGSVRAGELFF. The CDR3 DNA sequence: TGTGCCAGCAGCGTAGGGTCCGTAAGGGCCGGGGAGCTGTTTTTT.

Only a few counts were recorded for this clone. The chain combines TRBV10-3 with TRBJ2-2; D not certain. This CDR3 is built from 12 residues. Germline V gene lookup returns CDR1 ENHRY and CDR2 SYGVKD. V was shortened by 6 bases and J by 3 bases, with 5 bases between the two germline ends. The CDR3 DNA follows: TGTGCCATCAGGATATACACCGGGGAGCTGTTTTTT. This encodes CAIRIYTGELFF.

This sequence joins TRBV20-1 and TRBJ2-5; 12 positions match TRBD2. The CDR3 runs to 14 residues. Germline V gives CDR1 DFQATT, CDR2 SNEGSKA (reference sequence). Trimming cost V 3 bases and J 3 bases; bases outside gene matches: 2. The CDR3 DNA sequence: TGCAGTGCTAGTCCTAGCGGGGGGGAAGAGACCCAGTACTTC. Its translation is CSASPSGGEETQYF.

The chain couples TRBV9 to TRBJ2-4; 10 bases agree with TRBD1. Germline V gene sequence: CDR1 SGDLS, CDR2 YYNGEE. This CDR3 has 14 amino acids. Trimming cost V 3 bases and J 6 bases; bases outside gene matches: 3. The CDR3 coding sequence is TGTGCCAGCAGCGCCGGGACAGGGGTAAACATTCAGTACTTC. Translated: CASSAGTGVNIQYF.

In this sample, this clone turned up a few times. This chain joins TRBV27 and TRBJ2-5; TRBD2 matches at 11 bases. The CDR3 extends over 16 amino acids. V lost 6 bases to trimming and J lost 2 bases; unmatched junction nucleotides: 8. Germline V gene lookup returns CDR1 MNHEY and CDR2 SMNVEV (reference sequence). The CDR3 here is CASSPGLAVPQETQYF. CDR3 nucleotide sequence: TGTGCCAGCAGCCCGGGACTAGCGGTTCCTCAAGAGACCCAGTACTTC.

The CDR3 nucleotides are TGTGCCAGCAGCTTCAAACTCGGGGAGCAGTTCTTC. Translated, it gives CASSFKLGEQFF. The J gene is TRBJ2-1, the V gene TRBV9; the D is unclear. Germline V lookup: CDR1 SGDLS, CDR2 YYNGEE. There are 12 residues in the CDR3. The V end lost 4 bases, the J end lost 10 bases, and 12 bases lay between the germline ends. The variable domain in full, with the rest retrieved from reference TRBV9 and TRBJ2-1, is DSGVTQTPKHLITATGQRVTLRCSPRSGDLSVYWYQQSLDQGLQFLIQYYNGEERAKGNILERFSAQQFPDLHSELNLSSLELGDSALYFCASSFKLGEQFFGPGTRLTVL.

This clone was recorded a few times. V is TRBV6-5 and J is TRBJ1-3, with TRBD1 as a possible D gene (5 bases). Germline CDR1 reads MNHEY; CDR2 reads SVGAGI. This CDR3 spans 16 amino acids. V was cut by 0 bases and J by 0 bases, with 9 bases left in between. The CDR3 reads CASSYSEGSSGNTIYF. CDR3 coding DNA: TGTGCCAGCAGTTACTCGGAGGGGAGCTCTGGAAACACCATATATTTT.

This clone was observed once. This chain connects TRBV6-5 to TRBJ1-5, with a tentative D call TRBD1 (5 bases). CDR1 and CDR2 (germline): MNHEY, SVGAGI. This CDR3 region has 16 residues. Trimming took off 4 bases at V and 3 bases at J, with 16 bases between the two ends. The CDR3 loop is CASSFQAPGPNQPQHF. As DNA, the CDR3 is TGTGCCAGCAGTTTCCAAGCCCCAGGGCCCAATCAGCCCCAGCATTTT.